These 18 T cell receptor beta chains were all obtained from the same sample, sequenced in a study of regulatory T cells in long-lasting Graves disease. Arm-PCR with iRepertoire HTBI primers amplified the CDR3 regions for these TCR beta libraries. TCRdb ran MiXCR on the multiplex PCR reads and lists one entry per CDR3 protein. The profile shows 350,000 to 450,000 distinct CDR3 sequences, 20% of them singletons. Time point in this sample: persistent/refractory GD, antithyroid drugs over 5 years with positive TRAb. Preparation of the TCR library used RNA extracted from PBMCs. The starting material was peripheral blood mononuclear cells (PBMCs), obtained when the disease was refractory, from a patient treated with antithyroid drugs. These receptors were collected from a female donor with Graves disease.

The V call is TRBV12-3 or TRBV12-4, the J call TRBJ1-3; D remains unclear. The CDR3 extends over 14 amino acids. The V gene lost 10 bases and the J gene lost 0 bases, with 13 bases spanning the gap. The CDR3 coding sequence is TGTGCCACCTATATTAGGTCCTCTGGAAACACCATATATTTT. It yields the protein CATYIRSSGNTIYF.

This rearrangement joins TRBV29-1 to TRBJ2-2; D gene ambiguous. CDR3 length equals 11 residues. Trimming took 5 bases from V and 6 from J, leaving 7 bases between them. CDR1 SQVTM and CDR2 ANQGSEA come from the germline V gene. This CDR3 reads CSVWASGELFF. The DNA for the CDR3 is TGCAGCGTTTGGGCTTCCGGGGAGCTGTTTTTT.

This clonotype was counted at least ten times. The chain links TRBV2 to TRBJ2-7, with 8 bases lining up with TRBD1. V was pared by 5 bases and J by 2 bases, with 8 bases of the junction left unmatched. The CDR3 loop spans 15 amino acids. Germline V CDR1 and CDR2: SNHLY, FYNNEI. CDR3 sequence (DNA): TGTGCCAGCAGTCCGTTGACAGGGGAGGCCTACGAGCAGTACTTC. This codes for CASSPLTGEAYEQYF.

This clonotype was observed many times. The V gene is TRBV28, the J gene TRBJ1-2; D is unclear. The germline CDR1 and CDR2 sequences are MDHEN and SYDVKM. The CDR3 contains 15 residues. Trimming cost V 6 bases and J 4 bases, with 18 bases left between them. CDR3 protein: CASRPELGRTYGYTF. CDR3 bases: TGTGCCAGCAGACCCGAGCTAGGACGCACCTATGGCTACACCTTC.

The chain recombines TRBV18 with TRBJ2-7, with D perhaps TRBD2 (5 bases). Trimming stripped 2 bases from V and 3 bases from J, with 20 bases between. The CDR3 sequence is 17 residues long. The germline CDR1 and CDR2 sequences are KGHSH and LQKENI. CDR3 DNA: TGTGCCAGCTCACCAGTGGTCCTGGGCCCCGAGGGCTACGAGCAGTACTTC. Residues: CASSPVVLGPEGYEQYF.

This clonotype was detected only a few times. This rearrangement joins TRBV7-2 to TRBJ1-1; a weak D match, TRBD1 (6 bases). CDR1 SGHTA and CDR2 FQGNSA come from the germline V gene. This CDR3 contains 14 residues. Trimming took off 2 bases at V and 4 bases at J, with 11 bases between the two ends. In DNA form, the CDR3 reads TGTGCCAGCAGCTTATCGGCAGGGGCCACTGAAGCTTTCTTT. Translation gives CASSLSAGATEAFF.

This clonotype has more than one count but fewer than ten. The chain is built from TRBV5-1 and TRBJ1-4; tentatively, D is TRBD1 (5 bases). CDR1 and CDR2 (germline): SGHRS, YFSETQ. The V end was cut by 0 bases, the J end by 8 bases, with 11 bases between. The CDR3 contains 14 residues. CDR3 bases: TGCGCCAGCAGCTTGGACTGGACACAAGAAAAACTGTTTTTT. It encodes CASSLDWTQEKLFF.

As to this clonotype: A read error may explain this, as a much larger clone is one base away. The chain couples TRBV7-8 to TRBJ2-5; D possibly uses TRBD1 or TRBD2 (7 bases each). There are 16 residues in the CDR3. Per germline, CDR1 SGHVS and CDR2 FQNEAQ. Trimming cost V 5 bases and J 4 bases, with 20 bases left between them. This chain's CDR3 is CASSQGGNGTRETQYF. The DNA of the CDR3 is TGTGCCAGCAGCCAGGGGGGGAACGGGACTCGAGAGACCCAGTACTTC.

This clonotype appeared many times. This chain uses TRBV12-3 or TRBV12-4 with TRBJ1-5; TRBD1 aligns across 7 bases. V was clipped by 6 bases and J by 4 bases; unmatched bases: 9. The CDR3 totals 15 residues. CDR3 in amino acids: CASSRDRLPNQPQHF. CDR3 bases: TGTGCCAGCAGCCGGGACAGACTTCCGAATCAGCCCCAGCATTTT.

In its sample, this clonotype was seen many times. The chain employs TRBV11-2 and TRBJ2-5; TRBD2 agrees at 7 bases. Germline assignment: CDR1 SGHAT and CDR2 FQNNGV. The CDR3 loop spans 13 amino acids. V was pared by 10 bases and J by 3 bases, with 8 bases of the junction left unmatched. The CDR3 nucleotides read TGTGCCACACGCTCCAGCGGGAAAGAGACCCAGTACTTC. Protein product: CATRSSGKETQYF.

This clonotype occurred many times. V and J are TRBV7-9 and TRBJ2-5; TRBD2 might be the D (6 bases). The germline gives CDR1 SEHNR, CDR2 FQNEAQ (reference sequence). Trimming cost V 3 bases and J 4 bases, with 9 bases left between them. CDR3 length: 13 amino acids. CDR3 in amino acids: CASSLDGRETQYF. As DNA, the CDR3 is TGTGCCAGCAGCTTGGACGGGAGAGAGACCCAGTACTTC.

J is TRBJ1-6 and V is TRBV7-2; D unclear. This CDR3 comprises 13 residues. The V gene lost 3 bases and the J gene lost 8 bases, with 8 bases spanning the gap. Germline assignment: CDR1 SGHTA and CDR2 FQGNSA. In nucleotides, the CDR3 is TGTGCCAGCAGCTTTCTTGGTGATTCACCCCTCCACTTT. It is translated as CASSFLGDSPLHF. Full variable domain (remainder filled in from reference TRBV7-2 and TRBJ1-6): GAGVSQSPSNKVTEKGKDVELRCDPISGHTALYWYRQSLGQGLEFLIYFQGNSAPDKSGLPSDRFSAERTGGSVSTLTIQRTQQEDSAVYLCASSFLGDSPLHFGNGTRLTVT.

This clonotype was recorded many times. This chain links TRBV12-3 or TRBV12-4 with TRBJ2-7; TRBD2 matches at 11 bases. The junction had 7 bases not matched to a gene; V was cut back by 5 bases and J by 1 base. CDR3 length equals 16 residues. CDR3 DNA: TGTGCCAGCAGTACCGGGACTAGCGGATTGTCCTACGAGCAGTACTTC. This codes for CASSTGTSGLSYEQYF.

This clonotype occurred a few times. A much larger clone differs from this one at a single base, so this may be a read error. The CDR3 does not end in the conserved phenylalanine or tryptophan, so this is likely a read error. The J gene is TRBJ2-5, the V gene TRBV3-1, with 7 bases fitting TRBD2. Germline V gives CDR1 LGHDT, CDR2 YNNKEL (reference sequence). V lost 5 bases, J lost 2 bases, and 5 bases stayed unmatched. CDR3 length equals 14 residues. CDR3 protein: CASSNSGSQETQYL. CDR3 DNA sequence: TGTGCCAGCAGCAATAGCGGGTCGCAAGAGACCCAGTACCTC.

This clonotype was counted between two and nine times. The chain combines TRBV7-2 with TRBJ2-7, with D perhaps given as TRBD1 or TRBD2 (6 bases each). Germline V lookup: CDR1 SGHTA, CDR2 FQGNSA. This CDR3 region has 14 residues. V was pared by 5 bases and J by 5 bases, with 16 bases between. The CDR3 DNA reads as TGTGCCAGCAGCGGAGGGGGTTCTATCCACGAGCAGTACTTC. This gives the protein CASSGGGSIHEQYF.

This clonotype was counted at least ten times. The chain combines TRBV12-3 or TRBV12-4 with TRBJ2-7; D gene ambiguous. The CDR3 spans 14 residues. Trimming removed 2 bases at V and 4 bases at J, with 12 bases between. Here the CDR3 reads CASSLSVVRYEQYF. As DNA, the CDR3 is TGTGCCAGCAGTTTATCGGTAGTGCGGTACGAGCAGTACTTC.

About this clonotype: This clone may be a read error of a much larger clone one base away. No conserved phenylalanine or tryptophan is present at the end of the CDR3, so a read error is the likely explanation. This chain uses TRBV18 with TRBJ2-5; D is ambiguous. The V gene's germline CDR1 is KGHSH and CDR2 LQKENI. This CDR3 is built from 14 residues. Trimming left V 4 bases short and J 4 bases short, with 13 bases between. The CDR3 nucleotides are TGTGCCAGCTCACTCCAGGCGCTAGGAGAGACCCAGTACCTC. Amino acid sequence: CASSLQALGETQYL.

This clonotype was seen at least ten times. CDR3 residues: CASSTRQAANYGYTF. As DNA, the CDR3 is TGTGCCAGCAGCACTCGACAGGCGGCTAACTATGGCTACACCTTC. The chain carries TRBV7-2 and TRBJ1-2; D is perhaps TRBD1 (6 bases). CDR1 is SGHTA, CDR2 FQGNSA, per germline. The CDR3 runs to 15 residues. Trimming pared 5 bases from V and 0 bases from J, leaving 13 bases between.